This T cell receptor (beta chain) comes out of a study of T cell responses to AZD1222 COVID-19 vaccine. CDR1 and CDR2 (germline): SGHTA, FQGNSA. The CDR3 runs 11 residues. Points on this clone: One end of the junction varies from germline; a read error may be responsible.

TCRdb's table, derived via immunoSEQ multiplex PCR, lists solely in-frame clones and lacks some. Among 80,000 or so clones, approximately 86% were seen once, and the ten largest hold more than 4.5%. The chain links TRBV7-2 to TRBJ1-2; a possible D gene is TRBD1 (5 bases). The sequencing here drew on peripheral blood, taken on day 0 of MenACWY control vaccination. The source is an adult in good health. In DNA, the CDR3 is TGTGCCAGCAGCTTGGGCAGGGCCCTGTACTTC. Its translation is CASSLGRALYF. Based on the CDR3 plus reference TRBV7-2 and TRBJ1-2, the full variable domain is GAGVSQSPSNKVTEKGKDVELRCDPISGHTALYWYRQSLGQGLEFLIYFQGNSAPDKSGLPSDRFSAERTGGSVSTLTIQRTQQEDSAVYLCASSLGRALYFGSGTRLTVV.